These T cell receptor beta chains were read from a single sample in a study of OX40 agonist ivuxolimab in advanced cancers. Produced via immunoSEQ multiplex PCR; TCRdb's table is partial and in-frame only. In the table there are some 100,000 clones, around 90% of which are singletons. Material: CD4+ or CD8+ T cells sorted from blood, obtained in a trial of the OX40 agonist ivuxolimab. The receptors shown here come from an adult with an advanced solid tumor such as melanoma, head and neck, liver or kidney cancer. Each CDR3 is given with its conserved first and last residue. Fields, in order: CDR3 DNA, CDR3 protein, D gene, J gene, V gene, clone size. The D gene is left open where the match is weak. Clone size is stated in some rows and not others, as once, few, many or a class when expanded.

CDR3 DNA: TGTGCCAGCACTAACACAGGGGGCCTTGTGTCCTACGAGCAGTACTTC
CDR3 protein: CASTNTGGLVSYEQYF
D gene: TRBD1
J gene: TRBJ2-7
V gene: TRBV27
clone size: NA

CDR3 DNA: TGTGCCAGTAGTATGAAGGGGAATCAGCCCCAGCATTTT
CDR3 protein: CASSMKGNQPQHF
D gene: NA
J gene: TRBJ1-5
V gene: TRBV19
clone size: few

CDR3 DNA: TGTGCCAGCAGCTTAGCGGGCAGCCAGCGGGCAGATACGCAGTATTTT
CDR3 protein: CASSLAGSQRADTQYF
D gene: NA
J gene: TRBJ2-3
V gene: TRBV7-9
clone size: NA

CDR3 DNA: TGTGCCAGCAGCGGATCAGGGCTCCCCGTTAACTATGGCTACACCTTC
CDR3 protein: CASSGSGLPVNYGYTF
D gene: NA
J gene: TRBJ1-2
V gene: TRBV9
clone size: once

CDR3 DNA: TGTGCCAGCAGTGATCCCAGCGGCGAGTCAACGTTCCAAGAGACCCAGTACTTC
CDR3 protein: CASSDPSGESTFQETQYF
D gene: NA
J gene: TRBJ2-5
V gene: TRBV6-1
clone size: NA

CDR3 DNA: TGTGCCAGCAGCGTAGCTTACGCAGATACGCAGTATTTT
CDR3 protein: CASSVAYADTQYF
D gene: NA
J gene: TRBJ2-3
V gene: TRBV9
clone size: NA

CDR3 DNA: TGTGCCAGCAGGGGCGGGGAAAGGACAGATACGCAGTATTTT
CDR3 protein: CASRGGERTDTQYF
D gene: NA
J gene: TRBJ2-3
V gene: TRBV2
clone size: NA

CDR3 DNA: TGTGCCAGCAGCCCCGGGACAGGGGTGGGCTACACCTTC
CDR3 protein: CASSPGTGVGYTF
D gene: TRBD1
J gene: TRBJ1-2
V gene: TRBV6-5
clone size: NA

CDR3 DNA: TGCGCCAGCAGCTTGGGATCCTCTGAAGCTTTCTTT
CDR3 protein: CASSLGSSEAFF
D gene: NA
J gene: TRBJ1-1
V gene: TRBV5-1
clone size: NA

CDR3 DNA: TGTGCCAGCAGTCTGGGGCCGGGCAATGAGCAGTTCTTC
CDR3 protein: CASSLGPGNEQFF
D gene: NA
J gene: TRBJ2-1
V gene: TRBV5-6
clone size: NA

CDR3 DNA: TGTGCCAGCAGCTTAGCAGCCGGAGGGGCCAAAAACATTCAGTACTTC
CDR3 protein: CASSLAAGGAKNIQYF
D gene: NA
J gene: TRBJ2-4
V gene: TRBV7-6
clone size: NA

CDR3 DNA: TGTGCCAGCAGCTTAGTACAATTCAGGGGGTTAGCCTACGAGCAGTACTTC
CDR3 protein: CASSLVQFRGLAYEQYF
D gene: TRBD1
J gene: TRBJ2-7
V gene: TRBV7-8
clone size: NA

CDR3 DNA: TGTGCCAGCAGCCCCCACGGGGGAGGCGCCCCGGGCTACACCTTC
CDR3 protein: CASSPHGGGAPGYTF
D gene: NA
J gene: TRBJ1-2
V gene: TRBV9
clone size: NA

CDR3 DNA: TGTGCCACCCGCAGGGAAGGGGAGACCCAGTACTTC
CDR3 protein: CATRREGETQYF
D gene: NA
J gene: TRBJ2-5
V gene: TRBV15
clone size: NA

CDR3 DNA: TGTGCCAGCAGCCCATTGAGCGGGGGGAACACAGATACGCAGTATTTT
CDR3 protein: CASSPLSGGNTDTQYF
D gene: TRBD2
J gene: TRBJ2-3
V gene: TRBV9
clone size: NA

CDR3 DNA: TGTGCCAGCAGCTTAGGGGTAGGGACGCACCGCTACGAGCAGTACTTC
CDR3 protein: CASSLGVGTHRYEQYF
D gene: NA
J gene: TRBJ2-7
V gene: TRBV11-2
clone size: NA

CDR3 DNA: TGCGCCAGCAGCCCCTGGGGGGTAGATACGCAGTATTTT
CDR3 protein: CASSPWGVDTQYF
D gene: NA
J gene: TRBJ2-3
V gene: TRBV5-1
clone size: NA

CDR3 DNA: TGTGCCAGTAGTATGTATGCATATAGCAATCAGCCCCAGCATTTT
CDR3 protein: CASSMYAYSNQPQHF
D gene: NA
J gene: TRBJ1-5
V gene: TRBV19
clone size: NA

CDR3 DNA: TGTGCCAGTAGTAACACAGGGAATCAGCCCCAGCATTTT
CDR3 protein: CASSNTGNQPQHF
D gene: NA
J gene: TRBJ1-5
V gene: TRBV19
clone size: NA

CDR3 DNA: TGTGCCAGTAGTGATCGGACTAGGGAGGTGAACAATGAGCAGTTCTTC
CDR3 protein: CASSDRTREVNNEQFF
D gene: TRBD2
J gene: TRBJ2-1
V gene: TRBV19
clone size: NA

CDR3 DNA: TGTGCCAGCACCCAAGTCGGGAACTACGAGCAGTACTTC
CDR3 protein: CASTQVGNYEQYF
D gene: NA
J gene: TRBJ2-7
V gene: TRBV7-9
clone size: few

CDR3 DNA: TGTGCCAGCAGTGAAAAGGGATACACTGAAGCTTTCTTT
CDR3 protein: CASSEKGYTEAFF
D gene: NA
J gene: TRBJ1-1
V gene: TRBV2
clone size: NA

CDR3 DNA: TGTGCCAGCAGCAAAGTCCAACAGTACAGGGCTGCATTCGAGCAGTACTTC
CDR3 protein: CASSKVQQYRAAFEQYF
D gene: NA
J gene: TRBJ2-7
V gene: TRBV21-1
clone size: NA

CDR3 DNA: TGTGCCAGCTCACCAGGGGACGGATTCTACGAGCAGTACTTC
CDR3 protein: CASSPGDGFYEQYF
D gene: NA
J gene: TRBJ2-7
V gene: TRBV18
clone size: once

CDR3 DNA: TGTGCCAGCACTGGGCTAGATACGCAGTATTTT
CDR3 protein: CASTGLDTQYF
D gene: NA
J gene: TRBJ2-3
V gene: TRBV5-6
clone size: NA

CDR3 DNA: TGTGCCAGCAGTGAACAGGGTGGCTACACCTTC
CDR3 protein: CASSEQGGYTF
D gene: NA
J gene: TRBJ1-2
V gene: TRBV6-1
clone size: few

CDR3 DNA: TGTGCCTGGCAGGGACGGACGCCGCCGGGAGCTTTCTTT
CDR3 protein: CAWQGRTPPGAFF
D gene: NA
J gene: TRBJ1-1
V gene: TRBV30
clone size: NA

CDR3 DNA: TGTGCCAGCAGTCGACAGGGAGCCGAGCAGTACTTC
CDR3 protein: CASSRQGAEQYF
D gene: TRBD1
J gene: TRBJ2-7
V gene: TRBV27
clone size: once

CDR3 DNA: TGTGCCAGCAGGGTCGACAGGGATCGTCCTGAAGCTTTCTTT
CDR3 protein: CASRVDRDRPEAFF
D gene: TRBD1
J gene: TRBJ1-1
V gene: TRBV6-6
clone size: NA

CDR3 DNA: TGTGCCAGCAGCTTAGGCGGGCAGCCGAATTCACCCCTCCACTTT
CDR3 protein: CASSLGGQPNSPLHF
D gene: NA
J gene: TRBJ1-6
V gene: TRBV13
clone size: NA

CDR3 DNA: TGTGCCAGCAGGGGGAGGGGGCAAGGCTACACCTTC
CDR3 protein: CASRGRGQGYTF
D gene: TRBD1
J gene: TRBJ1-2
V gene: TRBV2
clone size: NA

CDR3 DNA: TGTGCCAGCAGCTTAAGTTTAGGGGAGCTGTTTTTT
CDR3 protein: CASSLSLGELFF
D gene: NA
J gene: TRBJ2-2
V gene: TRBV7-6
clone size: NA

CDR3 DNA: TGTGCCAGCAGCCCCTCGGGGACTCCCGGATTAGGGCAGTACTTC
CDR3 protein: CASSPSGTPGLGQYF
D gene: NA
J gene: TRBJ2-7
V gene: TRBV6-5
clone size: once

CDR3 DNA: TGCAGCGTTGGCCGGGAGGACTTTAATGAAAAACTGTTTTTT
CDR3 protein: CSVGREDFNEKLFF
D gene: NA
J gene: TRBJ1-4
V gene: TRBV29-1
clone size: NA

CDR3 DNA: TGTGCCAGCAGCTTAGATTGGGGACAGGGAGATACGCAGTATTTT
CDR3 protein: CASSLDWGQGDTQYF
D gene: TRBD1
J gene: TRBJ2-3
V gene: TRBV11-2
clone size: NA

CDR3 DNA: TGTGCCAGCAGCGCAACCTACCGGGACAGGGATTTAGGGACTGAAGCTTTCTTT
CDR3 protein: CASSATYRDRDLGTEAFF
D gene: TRBD1
J gene: TRBJ1-1
V gene: TRBV9
clone size: NA

CDR3 DNA: TGTGCCAGCAGTCCGTGGGGCAGGGACTTC
CDR3 protein: CASSPWGRDF
D gene: NA
J gene: TRBJ1-2
V gene: TRBV27
clone size: once

CDR3 DNA: TGTGCCAGCAGTGAAGGTCCTTCCTACGAGCAGTACTTC
CDR3 protein: CASSEGPSYEQYF
D gene: NA
J gene: TRBJ2-7
V gene: TRBV2
clone size: NA

CDR3 DNA: TGTGCCAGCGGAGGGACTAGCGGGGGGGACACAGATACGCAGTATTTT
CDR3 protein: CASGGTSGGDTDTQYF
D gene: TRBD2
J gene: TRBJ2-3
V gene: TRBV13
clone size: NA

CDR3 DNA: TGTGCCAGCAGCTTAGGCCGGACTAGAGGCGAGCAGTACTTC
CDR3 protein: CASSLGRTRGEQYF
D gene: TRBD2
J gene: TRBJ2-7
V gene: TRBV13
clone size: NA

CDR3 DNA: TGTGCCAGCAGCCCCGGAACTACGAACACTGAAGCTTTCTTT
CDR3 protein: CASSPGTTNTEAFF
D gene: NA
J gene: TRBJ1-1
V gene: TRBV5-4
clone size: NA

CDR3 DNA: TGTGCCAGCAGTTACGGCACTGAAGCTTTCTTT
CDR3 protein: CASSYGTEAFF
D gene: NA
J gene: TRBJ1-1
V gene: TRBV6-5
clone size: NA

CDR3 DNA: TGCGCCAGCAGCTTGGCCAACTTGCTCCCCAACTACAATGAGCAGTTCTTC
CDR3 protein: CASSLANLLPNYNEQFF
D gene: NA
J gene: TRBJ2-1
V gene: TRBV5-1
clone size: NA

CDR3 DNA: TGTGCCAGCAGCTCCTTGGCCCGGACAGATAACACTGAAGCTTTCTTT
CDR3 protein: CASSSLARTDNTEAFF
D gene: NA
J gene: TRBJ1-1
V gene: TRBV7-8
clone size: NA

CDR3 DNA: TGTGCCAGCAGTCCTTCAGGGGAAAATGGCTACACCTTC
CDR3 protein: CASSPSGENGYTF
D gene: NA
J gene: TRBJ1-2
V gene: TRBV27
clone size: NA

CDR3 DNA: TGTGCTAGTGGTTTGCCCTATAAGGCGGGGTCCCAAGAGACCCAGTACTTC
CDR3 protein: CASGLPYKAGSQETQYF
D gene: NA
J gene: TRBJ2-5
V gene: TRBV12-5
clone size: NA

CDR3 DNA: TGTGCCAGCTCACCGAGGGGCAGCAATCAGCCCCAGCATTTT
CDR3 protein: CASSPRGSNQPQHF
D gene: NA
J gene: TRBJ1-5
V gene: TRBV18
clone size: NA

CDR3 DNA: TGCAGTGTCCCAAACACTGAAGCTTTCTTT
CDR3 protein: CSVPNTEAFF
D gene: NA
J gene: TRBJ1-1
V gene: TRBV20-1
clone size: few

CDR3 DNA: TGTGCCAGCAGGTTCGGACAGGGGCCGCTAGGGCCTGGAAACACCATATATTTT
CDR3 protein: CASRFGQGPLGPGNTIYF
D gene: TRBD1
J gene: TRBJ1-3
V gene: TRBV7-8
clone size: few

CDR3 DNA: TGTGCCAGCAGCTTAAGAGACAGGGAATACGAGCAGTACTTC
CDR3 protein: CASSLRDREYEQYF
D gene: TRBD1
J gene: TRBJ2-7
V gene: TRBV5-4
clone size: once

CDR3 DNA: TGTGCCAGCAGTTACTCTTACCAGACTATCGTCTATGGCTACACCTTC
CDR3 protein: CASSYSYQTIVYGYTF
D gene: NA
J gene: TRBJ1-2
V gene: TRBV6-5
clone size: NA

CDR3 DNA: TGTGCCAGCGGCCACATCTCGGGACAGGGTCTAAATTCACCCCTCCACTTT
CDR3 protein: CASGHISGQGLNSPLHF
D gene: TRBD1
J gene: TRBJ1-6
V gene: TRBV27
clone size: NA

CDR3 DNA: TGCAGCGTTGAAGATAATGACAGGGGAACCTACGAGCAGTACTTC
CDR3 protein: CSVEDNDRGTYEQYF
D gene: TRBD1
J gene: TRBJ2-7
V gene: TRBV29-1
clone size: NA